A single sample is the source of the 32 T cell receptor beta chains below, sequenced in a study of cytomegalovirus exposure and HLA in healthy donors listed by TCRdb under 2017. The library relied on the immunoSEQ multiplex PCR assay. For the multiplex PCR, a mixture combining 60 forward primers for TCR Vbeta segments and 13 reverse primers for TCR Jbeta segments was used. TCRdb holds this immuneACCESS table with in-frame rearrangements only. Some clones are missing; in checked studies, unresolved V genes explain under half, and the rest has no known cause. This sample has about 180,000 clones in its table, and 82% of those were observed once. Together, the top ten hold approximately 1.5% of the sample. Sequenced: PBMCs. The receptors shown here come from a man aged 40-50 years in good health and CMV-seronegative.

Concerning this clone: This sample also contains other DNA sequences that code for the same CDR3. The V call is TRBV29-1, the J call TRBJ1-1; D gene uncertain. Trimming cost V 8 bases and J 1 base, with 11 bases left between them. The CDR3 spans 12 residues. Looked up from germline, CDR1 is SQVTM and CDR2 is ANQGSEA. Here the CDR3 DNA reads TGCAGCACGTTGACGGGGAACACTGAAGCTTTCTTT. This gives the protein CSTLTGNTEAFF.

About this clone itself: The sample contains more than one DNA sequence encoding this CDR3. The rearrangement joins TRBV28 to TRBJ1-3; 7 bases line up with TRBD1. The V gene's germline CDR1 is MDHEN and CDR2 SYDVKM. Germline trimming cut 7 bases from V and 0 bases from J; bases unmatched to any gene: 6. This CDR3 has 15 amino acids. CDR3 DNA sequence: TGTGCCAGCACGCCGGGACAGAGCTCTGGAAACACCATATATTTT. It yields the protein CASTPGQSSGNTIYF.

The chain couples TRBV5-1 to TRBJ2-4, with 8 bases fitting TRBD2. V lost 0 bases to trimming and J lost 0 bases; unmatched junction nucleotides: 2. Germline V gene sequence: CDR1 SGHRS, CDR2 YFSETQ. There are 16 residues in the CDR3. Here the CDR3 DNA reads TGCGCCAGCAGCTTGGAAGCGGGGGTAGCCAAAAACATTCAGTACTTC. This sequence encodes CASSLEAGVAKNIQYF.

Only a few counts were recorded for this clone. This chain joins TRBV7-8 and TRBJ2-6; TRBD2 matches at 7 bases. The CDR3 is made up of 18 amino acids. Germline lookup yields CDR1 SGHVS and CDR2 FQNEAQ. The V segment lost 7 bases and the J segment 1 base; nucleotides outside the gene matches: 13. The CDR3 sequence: CASTKFSSGASGANVLTF. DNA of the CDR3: TGTGCCAGCACCAAGTTTTCTAGCGGAGCTTCTGGGGCCAACGTCCTGACTTTC.

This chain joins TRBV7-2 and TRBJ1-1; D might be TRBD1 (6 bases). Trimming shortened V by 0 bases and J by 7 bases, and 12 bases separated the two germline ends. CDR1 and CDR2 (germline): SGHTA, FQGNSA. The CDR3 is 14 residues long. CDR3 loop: CASSLAQGYGEAFF. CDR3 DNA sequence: TGTGCCAGCAGCTTAGCTCAGGGGTATGGTGAAGCTTTCTTT.

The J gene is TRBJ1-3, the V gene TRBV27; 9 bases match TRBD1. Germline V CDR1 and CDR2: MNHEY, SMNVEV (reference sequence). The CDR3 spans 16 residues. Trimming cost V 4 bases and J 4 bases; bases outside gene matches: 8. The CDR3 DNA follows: TGTGCCAGCAGTTCTGAGTACAGGGGGCGGGGAAACACCATATATTTT. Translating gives CASSSEYRGRGNTIYF.

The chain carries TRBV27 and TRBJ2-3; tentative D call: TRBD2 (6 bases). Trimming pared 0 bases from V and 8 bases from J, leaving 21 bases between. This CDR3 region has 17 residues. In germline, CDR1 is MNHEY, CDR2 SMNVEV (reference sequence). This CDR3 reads CASSLSAFGRGGSTQYF. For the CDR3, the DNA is TGTGCCAGCAGTTTATCGGCTTTCGGGAGAGGAGGTAGTACGCAGTATTTT.

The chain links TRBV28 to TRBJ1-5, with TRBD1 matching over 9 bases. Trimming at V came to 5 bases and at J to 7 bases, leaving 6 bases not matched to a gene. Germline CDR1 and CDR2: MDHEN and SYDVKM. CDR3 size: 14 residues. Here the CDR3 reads CASSPGTGFQPQHF. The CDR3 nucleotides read TGTGCCAGCAGTCCTGGGACAGGGTTCCAGCCCCAGCATTTT.

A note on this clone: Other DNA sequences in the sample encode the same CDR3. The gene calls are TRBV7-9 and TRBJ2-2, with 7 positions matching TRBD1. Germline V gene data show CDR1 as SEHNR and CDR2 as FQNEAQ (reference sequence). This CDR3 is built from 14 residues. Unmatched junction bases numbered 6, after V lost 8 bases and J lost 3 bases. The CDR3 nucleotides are TGTGCCAGCCGATCAGACAGGGACACCGGGGAGCTGTTTTTT. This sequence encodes CASRSDRDTGELFF.

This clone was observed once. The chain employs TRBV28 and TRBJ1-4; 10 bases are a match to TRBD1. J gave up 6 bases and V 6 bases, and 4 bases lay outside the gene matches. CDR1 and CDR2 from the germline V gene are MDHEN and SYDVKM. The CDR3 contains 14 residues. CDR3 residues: CASSRDRGYEKLFF. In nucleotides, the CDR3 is TGTGCCAGCAGCCGGGACAGGGGTTATGAAAAACTGTTTTTT.

The CDR3 sequence is CASSPRRRGLNTDTQYF. DNA of the CDR3: TGTGCCAGCAGCCCCCGGCGGCGGGGACTAAACACAGATACGCAGTATTTT. V and J are TRBV7-9 and TRBJ2-3, with 7 bases that match TRBD2. The CDR3 is made up of 17 amino acids. Losses at the gene ends were 5 bases for V and 2 bases for J; bases not matched to a gene: 13. The germline V gene encodes CDR1 SEHNR and CDR2 FQNEAQ (reference sequence).

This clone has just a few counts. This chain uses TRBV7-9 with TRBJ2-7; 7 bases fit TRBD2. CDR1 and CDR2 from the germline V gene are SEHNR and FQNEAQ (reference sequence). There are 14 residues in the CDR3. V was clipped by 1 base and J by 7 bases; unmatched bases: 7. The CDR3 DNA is TGTGCCAGCAGCTTAGGTGCTAGGGGAGGGGAGCAGTACTTC. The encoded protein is CASSLGARGGEQYF.

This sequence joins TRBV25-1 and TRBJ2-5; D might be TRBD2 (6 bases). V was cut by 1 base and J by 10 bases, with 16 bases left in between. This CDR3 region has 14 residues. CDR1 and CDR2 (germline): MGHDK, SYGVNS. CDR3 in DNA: TGTGCCAGCAGTGAATCGCGGGATTTTCAGGACCAGTACTTC. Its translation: CASSESRDFQDQYF.

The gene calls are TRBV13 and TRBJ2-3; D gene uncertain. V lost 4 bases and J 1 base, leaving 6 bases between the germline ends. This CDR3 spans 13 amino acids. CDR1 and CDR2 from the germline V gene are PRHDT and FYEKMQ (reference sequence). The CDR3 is CASSSRGTDTQYF. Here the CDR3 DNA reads TGTGCCAGCAGCTCGCGCGGCACAGATACGCAGTATTTT.

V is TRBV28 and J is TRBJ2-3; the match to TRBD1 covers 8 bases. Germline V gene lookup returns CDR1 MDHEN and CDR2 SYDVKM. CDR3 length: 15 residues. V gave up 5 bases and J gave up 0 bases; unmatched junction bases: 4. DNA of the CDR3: TGTGCCAGCAGTCCCCGGACAGGGAGCACAGATACGCAGTATTTT. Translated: CASSPRTGSTDTQYF.

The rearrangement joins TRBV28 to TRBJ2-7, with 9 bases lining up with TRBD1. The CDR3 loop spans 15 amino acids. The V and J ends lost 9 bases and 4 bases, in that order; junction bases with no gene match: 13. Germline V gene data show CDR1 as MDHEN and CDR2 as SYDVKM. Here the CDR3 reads CASAHTGTGKYEQYF. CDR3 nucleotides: TGTGCCAGTGCCCACACCGGGACAGGGAAGTACGAGCAGTACTTC.

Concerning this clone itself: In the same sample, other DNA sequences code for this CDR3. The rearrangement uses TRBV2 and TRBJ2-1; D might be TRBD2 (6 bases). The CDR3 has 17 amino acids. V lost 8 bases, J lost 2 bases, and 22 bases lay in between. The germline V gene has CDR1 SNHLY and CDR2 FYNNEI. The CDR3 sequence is CASRGKGLPNTYNEQFF. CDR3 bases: TGTGCCAGCCGAGGGAAAGGACTACCAAATACCTACAATGAGCAGTTCTTC. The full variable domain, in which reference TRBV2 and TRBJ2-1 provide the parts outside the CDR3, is EPEVTQTPSHQVTQMGQEVILRCVPISNHLYFYWYRQILGQKVEFLVSFYNNEISEKSEIFDDQFSVERPDGSNFTLKIRSTKLEDSAMYFCASRGKGLPNTYNEQFFGPGTRLTVL.

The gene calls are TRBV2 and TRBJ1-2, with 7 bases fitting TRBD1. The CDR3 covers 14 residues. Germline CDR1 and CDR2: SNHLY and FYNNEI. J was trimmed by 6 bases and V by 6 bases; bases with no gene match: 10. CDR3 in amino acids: CASRAQGTNNGYTF. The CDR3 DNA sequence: TGTGCCAGCAGAGCACAGGGGACCAACAATGGCTACACCTTC. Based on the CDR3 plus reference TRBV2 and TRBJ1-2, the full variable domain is EPEVTQTPSHQVTQMGQEVILRCVPISNHLYFYWYRQILGQKVEFLVSFYNNEISEKSEIFDDQFSVERPDGSNFTLKIRSTKLEDSAMYFCASRAQGTNNGYTFGSGTRLTVV.

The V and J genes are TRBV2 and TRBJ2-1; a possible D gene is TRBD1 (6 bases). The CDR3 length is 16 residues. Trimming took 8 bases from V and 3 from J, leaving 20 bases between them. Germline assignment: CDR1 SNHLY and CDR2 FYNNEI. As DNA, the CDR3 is TGTGCCAGCGCCACCCGAAGAGGACAGATCTACAATGAGCAGTTCTTC. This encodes CASATRRGQIYNEQFF.

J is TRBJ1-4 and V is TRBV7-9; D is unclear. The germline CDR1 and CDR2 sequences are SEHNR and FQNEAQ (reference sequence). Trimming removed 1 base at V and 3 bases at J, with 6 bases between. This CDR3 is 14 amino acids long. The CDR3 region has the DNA TGTGCCAGCAGCTTAGACGGGTCTAATGAAAAACTGTTTTTT. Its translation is CASSLDGSNEKLFF.

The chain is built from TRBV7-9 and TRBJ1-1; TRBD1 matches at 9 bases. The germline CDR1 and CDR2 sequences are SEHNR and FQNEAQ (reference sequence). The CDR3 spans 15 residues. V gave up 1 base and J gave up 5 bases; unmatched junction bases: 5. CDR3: CASSLGDREGTEAFF. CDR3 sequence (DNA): TGTGCCAGCAGCTTAGGGGACAGGGAAGGTACTGAAGCTTTCTTT.

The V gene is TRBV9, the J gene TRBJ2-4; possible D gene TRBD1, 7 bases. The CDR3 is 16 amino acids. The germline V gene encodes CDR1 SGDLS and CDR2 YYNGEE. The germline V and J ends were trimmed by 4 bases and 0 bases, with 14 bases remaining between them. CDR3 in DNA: TGTGCCAGCAGCCCCAGGGGGGCGACAGCCAAAAACATTCAGTACTTC. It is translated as CASSPRGATAKNIQYF.

The CDR3 region is CASSVGPRAGANVLTF. The CDR3 DNA reads as TGTGCCAGCAGCGTAGGTCCCAGGGCTGGGGCCAACGTCCTGACTTTC. This chain uses TRBV9 with TRBJ2-6, with D possibly being TRBD1 (5 bases). Trimming cost V 0 bases and J 2 bases, with 9 bases left between them. The V gene's germline CDR1 is SGDLS and CDR2 YYNGEE. The CDR3 is 16 residues long.

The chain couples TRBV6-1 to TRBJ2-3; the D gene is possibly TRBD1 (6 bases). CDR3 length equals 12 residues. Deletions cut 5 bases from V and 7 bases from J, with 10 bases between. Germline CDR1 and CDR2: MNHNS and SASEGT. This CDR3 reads CASSSGANTQYF. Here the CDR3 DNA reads TGTGCCAGCAGTTCAGGGGCGAATACGCAGTATTTT.

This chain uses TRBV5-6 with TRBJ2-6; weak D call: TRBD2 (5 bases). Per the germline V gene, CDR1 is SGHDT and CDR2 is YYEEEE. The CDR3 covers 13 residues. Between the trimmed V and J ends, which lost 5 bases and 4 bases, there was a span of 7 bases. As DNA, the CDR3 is TGTGCCAGCAGGAGGGCCGGGGCCAACGTCCTGACTTTC. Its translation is CASRRAGANVLTF.

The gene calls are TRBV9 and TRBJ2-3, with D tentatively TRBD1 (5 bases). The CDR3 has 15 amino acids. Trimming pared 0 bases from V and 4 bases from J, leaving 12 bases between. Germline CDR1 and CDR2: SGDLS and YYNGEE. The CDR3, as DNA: TGTGCCAGCAGCGTAGAGGCAGGGTGGTCAGATACGCAGTATTTT. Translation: CASSVEAGWSDTQYF.

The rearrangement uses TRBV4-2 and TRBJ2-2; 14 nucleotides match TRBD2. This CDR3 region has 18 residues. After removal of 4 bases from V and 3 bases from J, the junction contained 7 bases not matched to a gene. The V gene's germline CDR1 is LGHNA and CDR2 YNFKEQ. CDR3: CASSPIGTSGGHTGELFF. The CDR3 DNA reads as TGTGCCAGCAGCCCAATAGGGACTAGCGGGGGTCACACCGGGGAGCTGTTTTTT.

The CDR3, as DNA: TGCAGTGTCGGAGGGACCCTGGAAGCTTTCTTT. Translating gives CSVGGTLEAFF. This chain connects TRBV20-1 to TRBJ1-1; a weak D match, TRBD1 (5 bases). The CDR3 spans 11 residues. Germline V lookup: CDR1 DFQATT, CDR2 SNEGSKA (reference sequence). The V and J ends lost 7 bases and 8 bases respectively, with 14 bases between them.

CDR3 protein: CASSYSTDYGYTF. In nucleotides, the CDR3 is TGTGCCAGCAGTTACTCGACAGACTATGGCTACACCTTC. The genes are TRBV6-5 and TRBJ1-2; weak D call: TRBD1 (5 bases). The V and J ends lost 0 bases and 3 bases respectively, with 5 bases between them. From germline, CDR1 is MNHEY and CDR2 SVGAGI. CDR3 length equals 13 residues.

The CDR3 DNA is TGTGCCAGCAGTTACTCGAGTCAGGGCACCTACGAGCAGTACTTC. Its translation is CASSYSSQGTYEQYF. V and J are TRBV6-6 and TRBJ2-7; a possible D gene is TRBD1 (5 bases). The CDR3 has 15 amino acids. Between the trimmed V and J ends, which lost 0 bases and 2 bases, there was a span of 11 bases. CDR1 is MNHNY, CDR2 SVGAGI, per germline (reference sequence).

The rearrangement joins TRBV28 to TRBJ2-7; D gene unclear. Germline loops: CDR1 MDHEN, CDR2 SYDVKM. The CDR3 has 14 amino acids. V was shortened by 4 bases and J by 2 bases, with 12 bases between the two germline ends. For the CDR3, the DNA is TGTGCCAGCAGTTCCTACTCCGCCACCTACGAGCAGTACTTC. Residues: CASSSYSATYEQYF.

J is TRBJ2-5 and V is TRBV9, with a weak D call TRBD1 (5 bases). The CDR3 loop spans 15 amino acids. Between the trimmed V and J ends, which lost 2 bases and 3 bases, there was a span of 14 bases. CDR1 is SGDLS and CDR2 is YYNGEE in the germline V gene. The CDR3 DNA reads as TGTGCCAGCAGCGTCCAAGCAAGGGGCAAAGAGACCCAGTACTTC. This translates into CASSVQARGKETQYF.